These 5 T cell receptor beta chains share one sample of origin, sequenced in a study of CD8+CD57+ T cells in acquired aplastic anemia. Profiling that covered TCR beta VDJ and CDR3 relied on genomic DNA as its template. TCRdb re-called the reads through MiXCR, storing one row per CDR3 protein. The repertoire holds about 160,000 distinct CDR3 sequences, with around 45% as singletons. Sample: sorted CD4+, CD8+, or CD8+CD57+ T cells (not recorded which) from PBMCs. The receptors were gathered from a human donor in good health.

This clonotype showed up many times. V gene TRBV20-1 combines with J gene TRBJ2-1, with 10 bases that match TRBD2. V gave up 0 bases and J gave up 2 bases; unmatched junction bases: 4. This CDR3 is 16 amino acids long. The germline gives CDR1 DFQATT, CDR2 SNEGSKA (reference sequence). DNA for the CDR3: TGCAGTGCTAGAGATCTGAGCGGGAGGGCCTACAATGAGCAGTTCTTC. Its translation is CSARDLSGRAYNEQFF.

The chain links TRBV28 to TRBJ1-2, with 8 bases fitting TRBD1. Germline CDR1 reads MDHEN; CDR2 reads SYDVKM. J was trimmed by 4 bases and V by 6 bases; bases with no gene match: 16. The CDR3 extends over 17 amino acids. The CDR3 coding sequence is TGTGCCAGCAGAAATTCGGGACAGGTCTCGGTGGGCTATGGCTACACCTTC. Translating it yields CASRNSGQVSVGYGYTF.

The sample holds many counts of this clonotype. The rearrangement joins TRBV7-6 to TRBJ1-6; TRBD1 matches 7 bases. This CDR3 has 14 residues. The V segment lost 1 base and the J segment 7 bases; nucleotides outside the gene matches: 1. Per the germline V gene, CDR1 is SGHVS and CDR2 is FNYEAQ. As DNA, the CDR3 is TGTGCCAGCAGCTTAGGGACAGGCAATTCACCCCTCCACTTT. Translation gives CASSLGTGNSPLHF. Complete variable domain (other parts from reference TRBV7-6 and TRBJ1-6): GAGVSQSPRYKVTKRGQDVALRCDPISGHVSLYWYRQALGQGPEFLTYFNYEAQQDKSGLPNDRFSAERPEGSISTLTIQRTEQRDSAMYRCASSLGTGNSPLHFGNGTRLTVT.

As to this clonotype: It may be a read error: a sequence one base away is much more abundant. The chain carries TRBV6-1 and TRBJ2-5, with 7 bases aligning to TRBD1. Germline lookup yields CDR1 MNHNS and CDR2 SASEGT. The CDR3 sequence is 13 residues long. This chain's CDR3 is CASSQGQRRAQCF. Here the CDR3 DNA reads TGTGCCAGCAGTCAGGGACAGAGAAGGGCCCAGTGCTTC.

This rearrangement joins TRBV7-8 to TRBJ2-5; TRBD2 is a possible D gene (6 bases). V was clipped by 5 bases and J by 7 bases, with 20 bases between them. The CDR3 extends over 15 amino acids. The germline gives CDR1 SGHVS, CDR2 FQNEAQ. The CDR3 DNA sequence: TGTGCCAGCAGCCCAGCTAGTGGTCGGGGAGGGACCCAGTACTTC. Its translation is CASSPASGRGGTQYF.